One sample yielded the 18 T cell receptor beta chains listed below, sequenced in a study of T cell repertoires in cytomegalovirus infection. The antigens for these receptors are not known. TCRdb re-called the reads through MiXCR, storing one row per CDR3 protein. The sample consists of about 770,000 distinct CDR3 sequences, 25% to 30% of them appearing once. This material consisted of cultured CD8+ T cells from PBMCs, taken from culture after CMV antigen stimulation. Every receptor here comes from a human donor in good health (CMV status not recorded). Some clones in this sample may be carry-over from other donors' samples.

The genes are TRBV19 and TRBJ1-1; TRBD1 agrees at 9 bases. CDR3 length: 14 amino acids. Losses at the gene ends were 7 bases for V and 5 bases for J; bases not matched to a gene: 8. CDR1 is LNHDA and CDR2 is SQIVND in the germline V gene (reference sequence). CDR3 amino acids: CASTRTGDWTEAFF. CDR3 sequence (DNA): TGTGCCAGTACTCGGACAGGGGATTGGACTGAAGCTTTCTTT.

V gene TRBV7-6 combines with J gene TRBJ1-6; the D is unclear. Germline V gene sequence: CDR1 SGHVS, CDR2 FNYEAQ. Between the trimmed V and J ends, which lost 5 bases and 5 bases, there was a span of 16 bases. This CDR3 spans 16 amino acids. Here the CDR3 reads CASSIHTPVNNSPLHF. The CDR3 nucleotides read TGTGCCAGCAGCATTCATACCCCAGTTAATAATTCACCCCTCCACTTT.

This clonotype was counted many times. This chain joins TRBV7-8 and TRBJ2-3; either TRBD1 or TRBD2 may fit D (5 bases each). V lost 6 bases and J 3 bases, leaving 13 bases between the germline ends. The CDR3 contains 14 residues. Germline V gene data show CDR1 as SGHVS and CDR2 as FQNEAQ. The CDR3 protein is CASREGRATDTQYF. DNA for the CDR3: TGTGCCAGCAGAGAGGGCAGGGCAACAGATACGCAGTATTTT.

Many counts were recorded for this clonotype. The CDR3 spells CASSFTGLTEAFF. The CDR3 DNA follows: TGTGCCAGCAGCTTCACAGGGCTCACTGAAGCTTTCTTT. V gene TRBV7-6 combines with J gene TRBJ1-1, with D maybe TRBD1 (6 bases). The V gene's germline CDR1 is SGHVS and CDR2 FNYEAQ. The CDR3 is made up of 13 amino acids. V was cut by 3 bases and J by 4 bases, with 9 bases left in between. The complete variable domain, with remaining parts taken from reference TRBV7-6 and TRBJ1-1, reads GAGVSQSPRYKVTKRGQDVALRCDPISGHVSLYWYRQALGQGPEFLTYFNYEAQQDKSGLPNDRFSAERPEGSISTLTIQRTEQRDSAMYRCASSFTGLTEAFFGQGTRLTVV.

This clonotype was picked up many times. The rearrangement joins TRBV7-9 to TRBJ1-2; the D is unclear. With 4 bases removed from V and 4 bases from J, the gap between germline ends came to 16 bases. CDR3 length: 15 residues. Germline CDR1 reads SEHNR; CDR2 reads FQNEAQ (reference sequence). In nucleotides, the CDR3 is TGTGCCAGCAGCTCTCCGGGATTTCCTAGCTATGGCTACACCTTC. It encodes CASSSPGFPSYGYTF.

This clonotype appeared a few times. The chain uses TRBV5-1 and TRBJ2-3; TRBD1 is a possible D gene (5 bases). The germline V gene encodes CDR1 SGHRS and CDR2 YFSETQ. This CDR3 has 15 residues. The V end lost 4 bases, the J end lost 6 bases, and 18 bases lay between the germline ends. CDR3 region: CASSLDRDLSDTQYF. The CDR3 nucleotides are TGCGCCAGCAGCCTAGACAGAGATCTTTCGGATACGCAGTATTTT. Looking up the rest from reference TRBV5-1 and TRBJ2-3 gives the full variable domain: KAGVTQTPRYLIKTRGQQVTLSCSPISGHRSVSWYQQTPGQGLQFLFEYFSETQRNKGNFPGRFSGRQFSNSRSEMNVSTLELGDSALYLCASSLDRDLSDTQYFGPGTRLTVL.

This clonotype was counted between two and nine times. Written as DNA, the CDR3 is TGTGCCAGCAGTTTGAATCGTAACAGAGGCAATCAGCCCCAGCATTTT. It specifies CASSLNRNRGNQPQHF. J is TRBJ1-5 and V is TRBV6-6; D remains unclear. The germline V gene has CDR1 MNHNY and CDR2 SVGAGI (reference sequence). The CDR3 spans 16 residues. V was cut by 4 bases and J by 2 bases, with 15 bases left in between.

In this sample, this clonotype turned up many times. This chain uses TRBV7-8 with TRBJ1-6; D possibly corresponds to TRBD1 (5 bases). This CDR3 is 15 amino acids long. With 3 bases removed from V and 6 bases from J, the gap between germline ends came to 12 bases. Per germline, CDR1 SGHVS and CDR2 FQNEAQ. The CDR3 nucleotides are TGTGCCAGCAGCTTTCGTCCGGGACCTAATTCACCCCTCCACTTT. It specifies CASSFRPGPNSPLHF. The variable domain in full, completed from reference TRBV7-8 and TRBJ1-6, reads GAGVSQSPRYKVAKRGQDVALRCDPISGHVSLFWYQQALGQGPEFLTYFQNEAQLDKSGLPSDRFFAERPEGSVSTLKIQRTQQEDSAVYLCASSFRPGPNSPLHFGNGTRLTVT.

This clonotype was seen at least ten times. The chain recombines TRBV19 with TRBJ2-5; 9 bases match TRBD2. CDR1 LNHDA and CDR2 SQIVND come from the germline V gene (reference sequence). V gave up 1 base and J gave up 3 bases; unmatched junction bases: 3. This CDR3 region has 15 residues. CDR3 protein: CASSIGQRGEETQYF. The CDR3, as DNA: TGTGCCAGTAGTATAGGCCAGCGGGGGGAAGAGACCCAGTACTTC.

This chain links TRBV28 with TRBJ1-6; D remains ambiguous. The CDR3 length is 12 residues. V was shortened by 2 bases and J by 8 bases, with 4 bases between the two germline ends. Germline lookup yields CDR1 MDHEN and CDR2 SYDVKM. CDR3 residues: CASSLPDSPLHF. In nucleotides, the CDR3 is TGTGCCAGCAGTTTACCGGATTCACCCCTCCACTTT.

V is TRBV6-1 and J is TRBJ1-6, with D tentatively TRBD1 (6 bases). Germline-derived CDR1 and CDR2 are MNHNS and SASEGT. There are 15 residues in the CDR3. V was trimmed by 6 bases and J by 5 bases, leaving 14 bases between them. CDR3 residues: CASRDSQNNNSPLHF. In nucleotides, the CDR3 is TGTGCCAGCAGGGACAGTCAGAACAATAATTCACCCCTCCACTTT.

As concerns this clonotype: One end of the junction does not line up with germline, which may come from a read error. The chain uses TRBV19 and TRBJ1-1; the match to TRBD1 covers 7 bases. This CDR3 is 15 amino acids long. Germline V gene data show CDR1 as LNHDA and CDR2 as SQIVND (reference sequence). The CDR3 region has the DNA TGTACCAGTAGTATTTCAAGGAGGGGGCTGACTGAAGCTTTCTTT. Protein sequence: CTSSISRRGLTEAFF.

This clonotype was detected a few times. The chain is built from TRBV7-9 and TRBJ2-1, with 8 nucleotides matching TRBD1. CDR1 SEHNR and CDR2 FQNEAQ come from the germline V gene (reference sequence). The V segment lost 5 bases and the J segment 12 bases; nucleotides outside the gene matches: 6. The CDR3 loop spans 12 amino acids. Written as DNA, the CDR3 is TGTGCCAGCAGCGGACAGGGCAAAGGGCAGTTCTTC. Protein product: CASSGQGKGQFF.

The DNA of the CDR3 is TGTGCCAGCACCGAGCCCGGGAGCGAGCAGTACGTC. Protein product: CASTEPGSEQYV. This chain links TRBV6-2 or TRBV6-3 with TRBJ2-7; tentatively, D is TRBD2 (6 bases). CDR1 and CDR2 from the germline V gene are MNHEY and SVGEGT. V lost 7 bases and J 6 bases, leaving 13 bases between the germline ends. This CDR3 region has 12 residues.

This clonotype was counted between two and nine times. The chain is built from TRBV13 and TRBJ2-3; possible D gene TRBD1, 5 bases. The V end lost 5 bases, the J end lost 4 bases, and 16 bases lay between the germline ends. The length of the CDR3 is 15 residues. CDR1 and CDR2 from the germline V gene are PRHDT and FYEKMQ (reference sequence). CDR3 DNA: TGTGCCAGCAGCCCAAATCGCAGGGTGGCAGATACGCAGTATTTT. Translated, it gives CASSPNRRVADTQYF.

This clonotype appeared a few times. The chain links TRBV13 to TRBJ1-1; possible D gene TRBD1, 6 bases. The germline V gene encodes CDR1 PRHDT and CDR2 FYEKMQ (reference sequence). Trimming took off 1 base at V and 4 bases at J, with 16 bases between the two ends. This CDR3 region has 16 residues. CDR3 nucleotides: TGTGCCAGCAGCTTAGTATTTCGGGGGGCGAGCACTGAAGCTTTCTTT. Translated, it gives CASSLVFRGASTEAFF.

Many counts were recorded for this clonotype. The chain is built from TRBV7-6 and TRBJ2-3; 10 positions match TRBD1. V gave up 4 bases and J gave up 3 bases; unmatched junction bases: 10. This CDR3 contains 17 residues. Germline V gene lookup returns CDR1 SGHVS and CDR2 FNYEAQ. CDR3 sequence reads: CASSSTPGTGETDTQYF. The CDR3 DNA is TGTGCCAGCAGCTCAACTCCCGGGACAGGGGAAACAGATACGCAGTATTTT.

As for this clonotype: One junction end disagrees with the germline gene, perhaps due to a read error. CDR3 bases: TGTGCTAGCAGCTTCGGCGGGGGGCTGAACACCGGGGAGCTGTTTTTT. This gives the protein CASSFGGGLNTGELFF. V gene TRBV7-7 combines with J gene TRBJ2-2; 8 bases match TRBD2. Germline-derived CDR1 and CDR2 are SSHAT and FNYEAQ (reference sequence). The CDR3 covers 16 residues.